Listed below are T cell receptor beta chains from one sample, sequenced in a study of cytomegalovirus exposure and HLA in healthy donors. The data were produced by immunoSEQ multiplex PCR, yet TCRdb's version contains in-frame clones alone and is incomplete. The sample carries about 88,000 clones, approximately 90% recorded once. Sequenced input: PBMCs. These receptor sequences come from a man aged 18 to 35 in good health and CMV-seronegative. The conserved cysteine and the conserved F or W are not part of the CDR3 here. The order of the fields is CDR3 protein, V gene, J gene.

cdr3_aa: ASSLSHRVRTDTQY
v_call: TRBV7-2
j_call: TRBJ2-3

cdr3_aa: ASSYFGSWGRETQY
v_call: TRBV6-5
j_call: TRBJ2-5

cdr3_aa: ASSPSHRDGYT
v_call: TRBV18
j_call: TRBJ1-2

cdr3_aa: SAGQGPNQPQH
v_call: TRBV29-1
j_call: TRBJ1-5

cdr3_aa: ASSHGRVAGGAYNEQF
v_call: TRBV4-2
j_call: TRBJ2-1

cdr3_aa: ASSYPNNYGYT
v_call: TRBV6-5
j_call: TRBJ1-2

cdr3_aa: ASSGSGLLMETQY
v_call: TRBV6-1
j_call: TRBJ2-5

cdr3_aa: ASSFSRLAGGTNTGELF
v_call: TRBV5-4
j_call: TRBJ2-2

cdr3_aa: ASSLTGTNTGELF
v_call: TRBV7-9
j_call: TRBJ2-2

cdr3_aa: ASRLSQHKREGSTDTQY
v_call: TRBV12-2
j_call: TRBJ2-3

cdr3_aa: ASSLDLGRVQF
v_call: TRBV11-2
j_call: TRBJ2-1

cdr3_aa: ASSWDRGQNIQY
v_call: TRBV6-5
j_call: TRBJ2-4

cdr3_aa: ASSFFRPGQGSGDTQY
v_call: TRBV27
j_call: TRBJ2-3

cdr3_aa: ASSVAGAYNEQF
v_call: TRBV9
j_call: TRBJ2-1

cdr3_aa: ASSQDWAGANTGELF
v_call: TRBV4-3
j_call: TRBJ2-2

cdr3_aa: ASSLALPGDNQPQH
v_call: TRBV7-2
j_call: TRBJ1-5

cdr3_aa: ASNNRLAEKLF
v_call: TRBV19
j_call: TRBJ1-4

cdr3_aa: ASSLGLSASSYNEQF
v_call: TRBV9
j_call: TRBJ2-1

cdr3_aa: ASSLEPGGRDGYT
v_call: TRBV5-1
j_call: TRBJ1-2

cdr3_aa: ASSQPGQVLWGSYEQY
v_call: TRBV4-1
j_call: TRBJ2-7

cdr3_aa: ASSLASGGIGDTQY
v_call: TRBV7-6
j_call: TRBJ2-3

cdr3_aa: ASSLDLAKNIQY
v_call: TRBV5-4
j_call: TRBJ2-4

cdr3_aa: ASSLTSGRVNEQF
v_call: TRBV28
j_call: TRBJ2-1

cdr3_aa: ASRQQGASSYNSPLH
v_call: TRBV28
j_call: TRBJ1-6

cdr3_aa: ASSGGLAGGLHSTDTQY
v_call: TRBV5-1
j_call: TRBJ2-3

cdr3_aa: ASSRPGEQY
v_call: TRBV28
j_call: TRBJ2-7

cdr3_aa: ATEGASGRTVTVNEQF
v_call: TRBV7-9
j_call: TRBJ2-1

cdr3_aa: ASSPRDRVYEQY
v_call: TRBV16
j_call: TRBJ2-7

cdr3_aa: ASSLDADISPDT
v_call: TRBV5-4
j_call: TRBJ1-2

cdr3_aa: ASSSGAPSDEQF
v_call: TRBV27
j_call: TRBJ2-1

cdr3_aa: ASSLRPPPVVVSGGVV
v_call: TRBV5-1
j_call: TRBJ2-7

cdr3_aa: SAAPRQGSSYEQY
v_call: TRBV29-1
j_call: TRBJ2-7

cdr3_aa: ASSLAFPGTPGNTIY
v_call: TRBV5-1
j_call: TRBJ1-3

cdr3_aa: ASSDSGLALTDTQY
v_call: TRBV6-6
j_call: TRBJ2-3

cdr3_aa: ASSLDRTEAF
v_call: TRBV6-5
j_call: TRBJ1-1

cdr3_aa: ASSPGAGGTYNEQF
v_call: TRBV19
j_call: TRBJ2-1

cdr3_aa: ASISTGQGVRKQF
v_call: TRBV6-5
j_call: TRBJ2-1

cdr3_aa: ASSLRSSGISSYNEQF
v_call: TRBV7-9
j_call: TRBJ2-1

cdr3_aa: ASSQEGAGRSYEQY
v_call: TRBV4-2
j_call: NA

cdr3_aa: SVTDRVGDEQY
v_call: TRBV29-1
j_call: TRBJ2-7

cdr3_aa: ASSYSKTGPTEAF
v_call: TRBV6-6
j_call: TRBJ1-1

cdr3_aa: AWNPPRASGKLVEQF
v_call: TRBV30
j_call: TRBJ2-1

cdr3_aa: ASSLFVSSYEQY
v_call: TRBV5-6
j_call: TRBJ2-7

cdr3_aa: ASSLGWGGADTQY
v_call: TRBV7-9
j_call: TRBJ2-3